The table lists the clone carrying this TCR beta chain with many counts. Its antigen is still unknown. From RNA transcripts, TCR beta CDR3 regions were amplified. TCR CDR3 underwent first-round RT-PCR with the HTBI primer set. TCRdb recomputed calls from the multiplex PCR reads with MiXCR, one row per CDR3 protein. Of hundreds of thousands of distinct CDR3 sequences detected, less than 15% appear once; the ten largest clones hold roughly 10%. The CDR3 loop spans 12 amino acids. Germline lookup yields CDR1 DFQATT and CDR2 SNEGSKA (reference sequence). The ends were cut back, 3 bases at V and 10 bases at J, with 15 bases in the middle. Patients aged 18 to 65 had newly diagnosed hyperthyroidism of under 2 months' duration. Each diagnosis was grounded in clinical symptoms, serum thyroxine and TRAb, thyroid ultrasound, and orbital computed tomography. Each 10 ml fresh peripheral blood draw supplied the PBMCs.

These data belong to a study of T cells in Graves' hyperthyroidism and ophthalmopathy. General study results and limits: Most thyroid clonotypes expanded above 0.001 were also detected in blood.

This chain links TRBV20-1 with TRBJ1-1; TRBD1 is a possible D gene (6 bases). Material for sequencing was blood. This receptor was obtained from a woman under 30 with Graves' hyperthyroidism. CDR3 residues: CSASVRTEVAFF. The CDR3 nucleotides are TGCAGTGCTAGCGTTAGGACAGAAGTAGCTTTCTTT.